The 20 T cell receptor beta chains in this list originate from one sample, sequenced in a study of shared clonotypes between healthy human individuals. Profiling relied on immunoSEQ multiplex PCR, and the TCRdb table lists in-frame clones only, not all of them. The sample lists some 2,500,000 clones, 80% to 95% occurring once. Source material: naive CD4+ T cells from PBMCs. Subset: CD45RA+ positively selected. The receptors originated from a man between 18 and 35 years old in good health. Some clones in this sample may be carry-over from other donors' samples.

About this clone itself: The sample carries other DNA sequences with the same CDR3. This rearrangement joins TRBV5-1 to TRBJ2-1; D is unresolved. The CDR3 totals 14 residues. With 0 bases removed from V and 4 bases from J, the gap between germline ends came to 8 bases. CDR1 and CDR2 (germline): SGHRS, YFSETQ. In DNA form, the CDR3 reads TGCGCCAGCAGCTTGGGGCAGGAGTACAATGAGCAGTTCTTC. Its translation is CASSLGQEYNEQFF.

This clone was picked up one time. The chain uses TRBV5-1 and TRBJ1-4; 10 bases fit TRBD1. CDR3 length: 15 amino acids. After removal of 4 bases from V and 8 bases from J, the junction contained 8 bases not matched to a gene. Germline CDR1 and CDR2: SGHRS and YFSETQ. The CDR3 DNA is TGCGCCAGCAGCGTCGAGGGGACAGGGGACGAAAAACTGTTTTTT. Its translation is CASSVEGTGDEKLFF. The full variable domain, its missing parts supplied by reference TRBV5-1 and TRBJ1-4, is KAGVTQTPRYLIKTRGQQVTLSCSPISGHRSVSWYQQTPGQGLQFLFEYFSETQRNKGNFPGRFSGRQFSNSRSEMNVSTLELGDSALYLCASSVEGTGDEKLFFGSGTQLSVL.

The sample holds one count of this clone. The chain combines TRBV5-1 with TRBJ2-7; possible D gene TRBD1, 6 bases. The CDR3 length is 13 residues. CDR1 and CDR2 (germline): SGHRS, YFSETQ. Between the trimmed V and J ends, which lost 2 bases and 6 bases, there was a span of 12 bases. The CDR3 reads CASSFRGASEQYF. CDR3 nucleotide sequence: TGCGCCAGCAGCTTCAGGGGCGCGTCCGAGCAGTACTTC. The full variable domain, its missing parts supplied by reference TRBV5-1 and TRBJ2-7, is KAGVTQTPRYLIKTRGQQVTLSCSPISGHRSVSWYQQTPGQGLQFLFEYFSETQRNKGNFPGRFSGRQFSNSRSEMNVSTLELGDSALYLCASSFRGASEQYFGPGTRLTVT.

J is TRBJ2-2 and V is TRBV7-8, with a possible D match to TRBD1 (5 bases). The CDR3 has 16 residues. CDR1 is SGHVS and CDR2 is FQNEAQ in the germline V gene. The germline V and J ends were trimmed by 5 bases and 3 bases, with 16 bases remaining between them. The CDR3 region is CASSILQVFDTGELFF. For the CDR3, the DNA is TGTGCCAGCAGCATTCTACAGGTTTTCGACACCGGGGAGCTGTTTTTT. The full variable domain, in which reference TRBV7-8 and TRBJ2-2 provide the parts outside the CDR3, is GAGVSQSPRYKVAKRGQDVALRCDPISGHVSLFWYQQALGQGPEFLTYFQNEAQLDKSGLPSDRFFAERPEGSVSTLKIQRTQQEDSAVYLCASSILQVFDTGELFFGEGSRLTVL.

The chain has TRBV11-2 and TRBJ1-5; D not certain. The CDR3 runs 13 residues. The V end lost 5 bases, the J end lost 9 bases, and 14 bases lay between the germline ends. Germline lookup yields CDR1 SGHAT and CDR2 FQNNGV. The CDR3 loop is CASSPSPTGPQHF. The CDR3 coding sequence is TGTGCCAGCAGCCCTAGTCCGACGGGGCCCCAGCATTTT.

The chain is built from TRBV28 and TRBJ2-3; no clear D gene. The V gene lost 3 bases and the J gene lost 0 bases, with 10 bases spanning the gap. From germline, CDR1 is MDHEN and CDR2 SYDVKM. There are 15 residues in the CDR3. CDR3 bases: TGTGCCAGCAGTTTTCGGCAGCTTAGCACAGATACGCAGTATTTT. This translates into CASSFRQLSTDTQYF.

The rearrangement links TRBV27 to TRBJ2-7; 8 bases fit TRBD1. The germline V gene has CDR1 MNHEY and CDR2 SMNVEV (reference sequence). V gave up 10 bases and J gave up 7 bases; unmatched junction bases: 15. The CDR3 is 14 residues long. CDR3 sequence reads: CAIKRGGQGGEQYF. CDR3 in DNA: TGTGCCATCAAAAGGGGCGGACAGGGTGGGGAGCAGTACTTC.

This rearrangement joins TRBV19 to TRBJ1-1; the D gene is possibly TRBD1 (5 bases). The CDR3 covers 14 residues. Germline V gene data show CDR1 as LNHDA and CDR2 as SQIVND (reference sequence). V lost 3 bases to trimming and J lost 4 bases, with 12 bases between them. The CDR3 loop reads CASSMEGRGTEAFF. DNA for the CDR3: TGTGCCAGTAGTATGGAGGGACGAGGCACTGAAGCTTTCTTT.

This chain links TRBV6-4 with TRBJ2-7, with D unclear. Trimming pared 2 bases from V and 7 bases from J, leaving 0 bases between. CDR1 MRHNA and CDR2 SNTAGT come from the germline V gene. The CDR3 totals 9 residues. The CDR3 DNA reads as TGTGCCAGCAGTGACGAGCAGTACTTC. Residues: CASSDEQYF.

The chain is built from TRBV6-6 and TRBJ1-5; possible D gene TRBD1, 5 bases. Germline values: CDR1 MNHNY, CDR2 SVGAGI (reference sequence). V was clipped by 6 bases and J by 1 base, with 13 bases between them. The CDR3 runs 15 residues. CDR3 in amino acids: CASRDTGVSNQPQHF. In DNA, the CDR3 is TGTGCCAGCAGAGACACGGGGGTAAGCAATCAGCCCCAGCATTTT.

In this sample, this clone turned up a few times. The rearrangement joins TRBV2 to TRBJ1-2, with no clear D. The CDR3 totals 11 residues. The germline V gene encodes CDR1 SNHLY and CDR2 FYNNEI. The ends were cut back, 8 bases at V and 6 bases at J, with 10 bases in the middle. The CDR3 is CASGRRDGYTF. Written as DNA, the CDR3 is TGTGCCAGCGGTAGACGCGATGGCTACACCTTC.

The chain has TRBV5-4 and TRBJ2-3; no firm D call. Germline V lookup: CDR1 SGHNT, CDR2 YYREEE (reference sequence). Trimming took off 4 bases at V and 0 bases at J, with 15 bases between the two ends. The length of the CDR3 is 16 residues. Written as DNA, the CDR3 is TGTGCCAGCAGCCAAAGAGGCGGCGCTAGCACAGATACGCAGTATTTT. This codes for CASSQRGGASTDTQYF.

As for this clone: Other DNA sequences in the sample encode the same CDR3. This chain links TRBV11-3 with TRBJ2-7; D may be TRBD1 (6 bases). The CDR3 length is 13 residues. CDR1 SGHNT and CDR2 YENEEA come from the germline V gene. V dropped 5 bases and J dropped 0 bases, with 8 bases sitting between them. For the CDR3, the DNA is TGTGCCAGCAGCCTAGGGGGCTCCTACGAGCAGTACTTC. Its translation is CASSLGGSYEQYF.

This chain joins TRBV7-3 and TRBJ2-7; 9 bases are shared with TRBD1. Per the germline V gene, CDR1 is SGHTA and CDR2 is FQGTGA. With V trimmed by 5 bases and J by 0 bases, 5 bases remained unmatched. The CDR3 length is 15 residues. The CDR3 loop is CASSVGTGISYEQYF. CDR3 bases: TGTGCCAGCAGCGTCGGGACAGGGATCTCCTACGAGCAGTACTTC.

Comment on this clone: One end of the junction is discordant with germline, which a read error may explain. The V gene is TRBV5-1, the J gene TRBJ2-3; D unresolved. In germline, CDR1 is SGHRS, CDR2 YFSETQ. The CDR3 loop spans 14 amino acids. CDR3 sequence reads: CAGSLVLGTDTQYF. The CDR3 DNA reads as TGCGCCGGCAGCTTGGTGCTAGGAACAGATACGCAGTATTTT. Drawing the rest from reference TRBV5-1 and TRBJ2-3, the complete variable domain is KAGVTQTPRYLIKTRGQQVTLSCSPISGHRSVSWYQQTPGQGLQFLFEYFSETQRNKGNFPGRFSGRQFSNSRSEMNVSTLELGDSALYLCAGSLVLGTDTQYFGPGTRLTVL.

The CDR3 DNA reads TGTGCCAGCAGCTCTGCAAAATCGCCAGTTCCCTACAATGAGCAGTTCTTC. Protein sequence: CASSSAKSPVPYNEQFF. The chain joins TRBV7-9 to TRBJ2-1; no clear D gene. The CDR3 spans 17 residues. Per the germline V gene, CDR1 is SEHNR and CDR2 is FQNEAQ (reference sequence). V was pared by 4 bases and J by 2 bases, with 18 bases between.

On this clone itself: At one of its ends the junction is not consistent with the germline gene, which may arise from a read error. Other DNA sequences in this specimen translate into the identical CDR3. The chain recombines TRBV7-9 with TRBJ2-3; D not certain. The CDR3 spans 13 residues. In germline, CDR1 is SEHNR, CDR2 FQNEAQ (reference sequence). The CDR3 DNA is TGTGCCAGTAGCTTGTCGGGCACAGATACGCAGTATTTT. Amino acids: CASSLSGTDTQYF.

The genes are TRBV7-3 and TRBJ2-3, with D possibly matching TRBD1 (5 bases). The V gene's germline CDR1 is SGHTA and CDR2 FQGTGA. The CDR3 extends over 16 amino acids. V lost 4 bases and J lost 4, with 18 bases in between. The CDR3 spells CASSSQPGHLADTQYF. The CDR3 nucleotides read TGTGCCAGCAGCTCCCAGCCAGGGCATTTAGCAGATACGCAGTATTTT.

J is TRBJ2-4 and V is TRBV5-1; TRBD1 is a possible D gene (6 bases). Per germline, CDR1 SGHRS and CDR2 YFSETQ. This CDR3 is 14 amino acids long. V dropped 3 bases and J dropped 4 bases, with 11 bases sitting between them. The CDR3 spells CASSSTTGKNIQYF. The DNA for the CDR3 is TGCGCCAGCAGCTCGACGACAGGAAAAAACATTCAGTACTTC. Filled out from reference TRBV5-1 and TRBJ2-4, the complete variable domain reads KAGVTQTPRYLIKTRGQQVTLSCSPISGHRSVSWYQQTPGQGLQFLFEYFSETQRNKGNFPGRFSGRQFSNSRSEMNVSTLELGDSALYLCASSSTTGKNIQYFGAGTRLSVL.

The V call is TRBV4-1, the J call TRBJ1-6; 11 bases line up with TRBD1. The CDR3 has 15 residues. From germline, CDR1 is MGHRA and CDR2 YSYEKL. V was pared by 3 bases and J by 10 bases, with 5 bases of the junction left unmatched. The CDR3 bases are TGCGCCAGCAGCCAGGGGACAGGGGGATGGTCACCCCTCCACTTT. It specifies CASSQGTGGWSPLHF.